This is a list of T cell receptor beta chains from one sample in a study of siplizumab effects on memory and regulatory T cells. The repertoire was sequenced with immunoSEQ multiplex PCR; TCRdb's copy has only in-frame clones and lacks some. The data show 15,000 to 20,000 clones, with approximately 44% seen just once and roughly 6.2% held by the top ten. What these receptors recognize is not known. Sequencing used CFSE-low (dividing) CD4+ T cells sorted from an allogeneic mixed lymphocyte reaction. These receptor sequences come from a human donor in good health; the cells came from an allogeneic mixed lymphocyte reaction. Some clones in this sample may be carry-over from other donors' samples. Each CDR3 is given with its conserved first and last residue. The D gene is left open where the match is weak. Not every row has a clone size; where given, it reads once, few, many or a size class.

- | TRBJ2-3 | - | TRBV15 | TGTGCCACCAGCAGGCTGGGCGGGGCGACAGATACGCAGTATTTT | CATSRLGGATDTQYF
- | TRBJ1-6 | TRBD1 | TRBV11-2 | TGTGCCAGCAGCTCCATGGGACAGCTCTATAATTCACCCCTCCACTTT | CASSSMGQLYNSPLHF
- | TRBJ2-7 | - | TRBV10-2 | TGCGCCAGCAGTGAATGGGCAGTTCCCTACGAGCAGTACTTC | CASSEWAVPYEQYF
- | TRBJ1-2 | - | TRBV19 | TGTGCCAGTAGTGACCCGGGGGGAACCTATGGCTACACCTTC | CASSDPGGTYGYTF
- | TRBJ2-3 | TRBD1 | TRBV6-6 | TGTGCCATCTCCAACAGGGGGGCTAGCACAGATACGCAGTATTTT | CAISNRGASTDTQYF
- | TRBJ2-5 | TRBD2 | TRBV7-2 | TGTGCCAGCAGCTCCCATGGGCTAGCGGGGGGCGGGACCCAGTACTTC | CASSSHGLAGGGTQYF
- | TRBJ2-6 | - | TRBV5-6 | TGTGCCAGCAGCTTTCGGAGCTCTGGGGCCAACGTCCTGACTTTC | CASSFRSSGANVLTF
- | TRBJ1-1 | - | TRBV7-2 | TGTGCCAGCAGCCCGGTGGGGGGGACTGAAGCTTTCTTT | CASSPVGGTEAFF
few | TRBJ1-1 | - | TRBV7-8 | TGTGCCAGCAGCCTCCAGGGTTTGATCACTGAAGCTTTCTTT | CASSLQGLITEAFF
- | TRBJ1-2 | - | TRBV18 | TGTGCCAGCTCACCATTACGGGCTGGAGCTCCTGGCTACACCTTC | CASSPLRAGAPGYTF
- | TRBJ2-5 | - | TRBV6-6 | TGTGCCAGCAGTTACTCGGTTGTTGGAGTGGCCCAGTACTTC | CASSYSVVGVAQYF
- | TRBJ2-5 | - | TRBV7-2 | TGTGCCAGCAGCTTATCCTCGGAGACCCAGTACTTC | CASSLSSETQYF
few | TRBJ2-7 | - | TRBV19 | TGTGCCAGTAGTATACCCGGAGACAGTTTTTACGAGCAGTACTTC | CASSIPGDSFYEQYF
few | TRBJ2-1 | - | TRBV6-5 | TGTGCCAGCATGGTAATGGGGCGCGCTCGGCAGTTCTTC | CASMVMGRARQFF
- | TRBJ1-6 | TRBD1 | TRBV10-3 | TGTGCATCGGGACAGGGGGCTGTTAATTCACCCCTCCACTTT | CASGQGAVNSPLHF
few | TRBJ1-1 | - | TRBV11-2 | TGTGCCAGCAGCTTATATCCCGGGGGTTCGGGGTATAGCACTGAAGCTTTCTTT | CASSLYPGGSGYSTEAFF
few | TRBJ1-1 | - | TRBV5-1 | TGCGCCAGCAGCTTGGGATACCTGGTCATGAACACTGAAGCTTTCTTT | CASSLGYLVMNTEAFF
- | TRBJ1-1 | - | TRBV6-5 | TGTGCCAGCAGTTACGAGGCGGGGTTGGCCACTGAAGCTTTCTTT | CASSYEAGLATEAFF
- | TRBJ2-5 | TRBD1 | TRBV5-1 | TGCGCCAGCAGCTGGCCGGACAGGGCTCGAGAGACCCAGTACTTC | CASSWPDRARETQYF
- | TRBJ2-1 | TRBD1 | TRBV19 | TGTGCCAGTAGTATAGAGACAGGGTGGAATGAGCAGTTCTTC | CASSIETGWNEQFF
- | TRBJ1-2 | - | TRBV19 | TGTGCCAGTAGTAAAGGACCCTTCAAGGGTGGCTACACCTTC | CASSKGPFKGGYTF
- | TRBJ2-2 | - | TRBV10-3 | TGTGCCATCAGTGTGCCCGCGGAGACGAACACCGGGGAGCTGTTTTTT | CAISVPAETNTGELFF
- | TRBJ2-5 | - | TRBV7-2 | TGTGCCAGCAGCCCAGGAGGGATCCAAGAGACCCAGTACTTC | CASSPGGIQETQYF
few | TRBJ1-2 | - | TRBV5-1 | TGCGCCAGCAAGCGGGCAGGGCAATCATATGGCTACACCTTC | CASKRAGQSYGYTF
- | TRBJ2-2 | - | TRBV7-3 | TGTGCCAGCGGCACAGGCAACACCGGGGAGCTGTTTTTT | CASGTGNTGELFF
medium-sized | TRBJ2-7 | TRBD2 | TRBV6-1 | TGTGCCAGCAGTGAAGCAGCGACTAGCGGGGTATTACCCGGGTACGAGCAGTACTTC | CASSEAATSGVLPGYEQYF
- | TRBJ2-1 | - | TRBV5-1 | TGCGCCAGCAGCTCCAATTCAGGAGAGCAGTTCTTC | CASSSNSGEQFF
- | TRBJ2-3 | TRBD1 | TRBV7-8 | TGTGCCAGCAGCTTTTTAGGACAGGGTGCCACAGATACGCAGTATTTT | CASSFLGQGATDTQYF
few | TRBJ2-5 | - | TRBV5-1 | TGCGCCAGCAGCCCGGGACGAATAAGGGGGGAGACCCAGTACTTC | CASSPGRIRGETQYF
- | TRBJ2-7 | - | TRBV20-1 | TGCAGTGCCCAGAGAGGGGGCGAGCAGTACTTC | CSAQRGGEQYF
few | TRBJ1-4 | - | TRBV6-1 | TGTGCCAGCAGTGAAGCCAATGAAAAACTGTTTTTT | CASSEANEKLFF
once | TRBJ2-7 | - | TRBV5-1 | TGCGCCAGCAGCTTGACTAGTTTCCGCCTTCCCGAGCAGTACTTC | CASSLTSFRLPEQYF
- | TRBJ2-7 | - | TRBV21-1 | TGTGCCAGCAGCAAAGCTAAACCCCTCCGGTCGGGGACAAGAAGCTCCTACGAGCAGTACTTC | CASSKAKPLRSGTRSSYEQYF
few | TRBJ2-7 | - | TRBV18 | TGTGCCAGCTCACCAAACAGGGACGACTTCTACGAGCAGTACTTC | CASSPNRDDFYEQYF
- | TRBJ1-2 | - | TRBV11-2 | TGTGCCAGCAGGTCGTGGCTGGGGAGTTATGGCTACACCTTC | CASRSWLGSYGYTF
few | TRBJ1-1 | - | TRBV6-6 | TGTGCCAGCAGTTACGAGTTTATTAGCTACAATGAAGCTTTCTTT | CASSYEFISYNEAFF
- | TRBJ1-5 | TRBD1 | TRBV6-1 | TGTGCCAGCAGTGGAACAGGGGGCCCGACTAGCAATCAGCCCCAGCATTTT | CASSGTGGPTSNQPQHF
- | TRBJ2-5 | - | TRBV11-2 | TGTGCCAGCAGCTCGCGGACAGGGAGGGGTACGGAGACCCAGTACTTC | CASSSRTGRGTETQYF
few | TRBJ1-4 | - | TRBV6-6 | TGTGCCAGCAGCCAGACAGCTCGAGGGGGAGAAAAACTGTTTTTT | CASSQTARGGEKLFF
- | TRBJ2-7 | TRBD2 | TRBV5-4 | TGTGCCAGCAGCTCCGCAGCGGGGGGACCCTACGAGCAGTACTTC | CASSSAAGGPYEQYF
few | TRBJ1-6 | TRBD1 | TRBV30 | TGTGCCTGTTGTGAGGGACAGGCGGGGTCACCCCTCCACTTT | CACCEGQAGSPLHF
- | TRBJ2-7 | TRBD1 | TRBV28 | TGTGCCAGCAGTTTGCCTTGGGACAGGGCCTACGAGCAGTACTTC | CASSLPWDRAYEQYF
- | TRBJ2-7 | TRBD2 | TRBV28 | TGTGCCAGCAGGATGACTAGCGGGAGGTCCTACGAGCAGTACTTC | CASRMTSGRSYEQYF
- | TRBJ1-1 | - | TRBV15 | TGTGCCACCAGCAGAGTGATAAGGGCCCTGGCTTTCTTT | CATSRVIRALAFF
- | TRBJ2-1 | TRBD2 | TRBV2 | TGTGCCAGTAGAGAGCGGGAGGGCTCCTACAATGAGCAGTTCTTC | CASREREGSYNEQFF
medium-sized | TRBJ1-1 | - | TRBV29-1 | TGCAGCGTTGGGATTGGCGGACCGAACACTGAAGCTTTCTTT | CSVGIGGPNTEAFF
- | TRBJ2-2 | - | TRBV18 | TGTGCCAGCTCTCCAGTGGCTGGGGAGCTGTTTTTT | CASSPVAGELFF
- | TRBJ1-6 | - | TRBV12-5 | TGTGCTAGTGGTTTAGGGAGTCCGCGGAATTCACCCCTCCACTTT | CASGLGSPRNSPLHF
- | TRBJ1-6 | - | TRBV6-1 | TGTGCCAGCAGCCCGGGACTTAATTCACCCCTCCACTTT | CASSPGLNSPLHF
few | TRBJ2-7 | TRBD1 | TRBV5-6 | TGTGCCAGCAGCTGGCGAGGGGACAGGTATTACTACGAGCAGTACTTC | CASSWRGDRYYYEQYF
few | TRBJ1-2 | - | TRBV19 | TGTGCCAGTAGTATCCCGTCAACGGCTAACTATGGCTACACCTTC | CASSIPSTANYGYTF
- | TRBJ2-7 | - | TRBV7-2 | TGTGCCAGCAGCCCCTTTCCCCGGGGGTCCTACGAGCAGTACTTC | CASSPFPRGSYEQYF